The sequence of this TCR beta chain was determined in a study of blood T cell repertoires in COVID-19. Study background: In each case, the material was cDNA or gDNA derived from T cells, B-cell-depleted T cells, or PBMCs.

In the original processing: Amplification with reference gene primers provided the estimates of nucleated cell counts. The protocol was immunoSEQ multiplex PCR, while the TCRdb copy is restricted to in-frame clones and leaves out a portion. V, J and clone size derive from that table, while D and trimming were established from the DNA sequence. The sample records about 330,000 clones, roughly 90% being singletons. Everyone who took part was roughly 18 to 89 years old, and they came from about 23 US areas. Donors in Cohort 3 who had recovered were those with two negative PCRs, healthcare professional clearance, or resolution of their symptoms. The TCR originated in a woman under 40 who had recovered from COVID-19. The material sequenced was PBMCs or T cells enriched from blood (not recorded which).

CDR3 loop: CASSTRTGVAYEQYF. CDR3 in DNA: TGTGCCAGTAGTACTCGGACAGGGGTGGCCTACGAGCAGTACTTC. This chain joins TRBV19 and TRBJ2-7; 9 nucleotides agree with TRBD1. CDR1 LNHDA and CDR2 SQIVND come from the germline V gene (reference sequence). The CDR3 has 15 amino acids. V gave up 4 bases and J gave up 2 bases; unmatched junction bases: 6.